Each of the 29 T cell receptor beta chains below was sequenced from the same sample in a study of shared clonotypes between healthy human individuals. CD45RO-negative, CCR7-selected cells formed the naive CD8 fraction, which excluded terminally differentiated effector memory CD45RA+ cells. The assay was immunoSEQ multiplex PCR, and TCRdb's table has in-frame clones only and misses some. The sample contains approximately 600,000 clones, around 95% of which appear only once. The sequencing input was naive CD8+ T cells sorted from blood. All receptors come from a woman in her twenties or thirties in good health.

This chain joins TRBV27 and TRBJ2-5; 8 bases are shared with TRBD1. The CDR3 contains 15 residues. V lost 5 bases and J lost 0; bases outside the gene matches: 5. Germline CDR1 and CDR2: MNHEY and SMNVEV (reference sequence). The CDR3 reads CASSPQGANQETQYF. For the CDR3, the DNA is TGTGCCAGCAGTCCTCAGGGGGCCAACCAAGAGACCCAGTACTTC.

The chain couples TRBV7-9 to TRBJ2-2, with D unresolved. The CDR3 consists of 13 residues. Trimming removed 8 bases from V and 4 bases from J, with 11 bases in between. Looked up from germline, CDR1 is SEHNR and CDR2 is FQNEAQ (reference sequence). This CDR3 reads CASLGKFTGELFF. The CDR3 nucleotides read TGTGCCAGCCTAGGAAAATTCACCGGGGAGCTGTTTTTT.

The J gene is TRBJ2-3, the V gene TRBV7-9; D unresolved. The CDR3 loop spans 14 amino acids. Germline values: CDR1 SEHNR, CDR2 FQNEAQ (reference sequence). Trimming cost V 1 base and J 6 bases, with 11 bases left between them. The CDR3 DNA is TGTGCCAGCAGCTTAGACGAGCGATCCGATACGCAGTATTTT. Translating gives CASSLDERSDTQYF.

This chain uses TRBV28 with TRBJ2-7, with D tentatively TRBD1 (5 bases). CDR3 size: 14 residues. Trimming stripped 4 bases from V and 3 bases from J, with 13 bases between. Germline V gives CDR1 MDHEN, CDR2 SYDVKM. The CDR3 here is CASSYIPRDYEQYF. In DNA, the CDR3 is TGTGCCAGCAGTTACATACCCAGGGACTACGAGCAGTACTTC.

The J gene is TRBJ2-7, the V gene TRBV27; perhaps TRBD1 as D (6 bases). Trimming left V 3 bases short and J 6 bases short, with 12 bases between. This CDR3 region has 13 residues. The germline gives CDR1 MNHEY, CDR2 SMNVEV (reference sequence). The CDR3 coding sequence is TGTGCCAGCAGTTTCTTACAGGGCTCCGAGCAGTACTTC. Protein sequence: CASSFLQGSEQYF.

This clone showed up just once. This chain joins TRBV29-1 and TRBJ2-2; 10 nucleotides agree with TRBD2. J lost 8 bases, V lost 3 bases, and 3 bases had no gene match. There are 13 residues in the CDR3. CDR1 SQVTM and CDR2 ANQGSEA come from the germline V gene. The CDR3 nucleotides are TGCAGCGTTGATACTAGCGGGATGGGGGAGCTGTTTTTT. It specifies CSVDTSGMGELFF.

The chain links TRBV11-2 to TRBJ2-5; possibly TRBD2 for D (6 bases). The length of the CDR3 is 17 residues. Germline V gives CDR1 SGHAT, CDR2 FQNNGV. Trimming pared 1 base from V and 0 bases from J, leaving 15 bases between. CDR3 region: CASSLVFGEEDQETQYF. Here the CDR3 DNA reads TGTGCCAGCAGCTTAGTTTTTGGGGAGGAGGACCAAGAGACCCAGTACTTC.

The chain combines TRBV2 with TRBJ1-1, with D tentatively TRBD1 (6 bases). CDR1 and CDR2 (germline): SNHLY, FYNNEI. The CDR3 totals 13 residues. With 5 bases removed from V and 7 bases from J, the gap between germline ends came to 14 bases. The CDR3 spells CASSPKTGFEAFF. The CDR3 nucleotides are TGTGCCAGCAGTCCAAAGACAGGATTTGAAGCTTTCTTT. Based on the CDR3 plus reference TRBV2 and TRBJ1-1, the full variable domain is EPEVTQTPSHQVTQMGQEVILRCVPISNHLYFYWYRQILGQKVEFLVSFYNNEISEKSEIFDDQFSVERPDGSNFTLKIRSTKLEDSAMYFCASSPKTGFEAFFGQGTRLTVV.

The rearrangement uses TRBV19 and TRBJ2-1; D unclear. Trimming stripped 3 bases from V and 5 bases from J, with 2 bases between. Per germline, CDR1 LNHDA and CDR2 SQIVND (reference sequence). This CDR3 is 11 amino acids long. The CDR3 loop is CASSIHNEQFF. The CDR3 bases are TGTGCCAGTAGTATCCACAATGAGCAGTTCTTC.

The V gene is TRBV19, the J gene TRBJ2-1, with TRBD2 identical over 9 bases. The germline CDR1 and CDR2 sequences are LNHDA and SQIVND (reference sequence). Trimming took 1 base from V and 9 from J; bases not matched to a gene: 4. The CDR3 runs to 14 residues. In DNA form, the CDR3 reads TGTGCCAGTAGTATAGTGGGAGCGGGAGGTGAGCAGTTCTTC. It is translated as CASSIVGAGGEQFF.

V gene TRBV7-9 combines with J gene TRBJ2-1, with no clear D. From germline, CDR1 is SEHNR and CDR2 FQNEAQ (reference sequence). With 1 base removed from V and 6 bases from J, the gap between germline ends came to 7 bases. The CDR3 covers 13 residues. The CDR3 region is CASSLDRRNEQFF. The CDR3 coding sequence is TGTGCCAGCAGCTTAGACAGACGCAATGAGCAGTTCTTC.

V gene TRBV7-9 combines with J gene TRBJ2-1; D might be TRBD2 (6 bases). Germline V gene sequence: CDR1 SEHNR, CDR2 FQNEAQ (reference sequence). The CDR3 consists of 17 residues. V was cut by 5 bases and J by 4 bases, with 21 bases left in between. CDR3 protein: CASSQAVGAGIYNEQFF. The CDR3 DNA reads TGTGCCAGCAGCCAAGCCGTAGGCGCGGGAATTTACAATGAGCAGTTCTTC.

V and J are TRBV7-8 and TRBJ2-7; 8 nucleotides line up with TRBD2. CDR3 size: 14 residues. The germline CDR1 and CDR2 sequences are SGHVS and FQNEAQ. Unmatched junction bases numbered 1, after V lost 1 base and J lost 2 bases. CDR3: CASSLEAGAYEQYF. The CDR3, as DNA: TGTGCCAGCAGCTTAGAAGCGGGGGCCTACGAGCAGTACTTC.

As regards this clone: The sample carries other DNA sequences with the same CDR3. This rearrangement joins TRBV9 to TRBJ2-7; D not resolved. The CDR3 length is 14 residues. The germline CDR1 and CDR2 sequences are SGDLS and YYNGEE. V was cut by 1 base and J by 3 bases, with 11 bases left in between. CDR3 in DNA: TGTGCCAGCAGCGTAAGTGGAATTAGCTACGAGCAGTACTTC. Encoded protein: CASSVSGISYEQYF.

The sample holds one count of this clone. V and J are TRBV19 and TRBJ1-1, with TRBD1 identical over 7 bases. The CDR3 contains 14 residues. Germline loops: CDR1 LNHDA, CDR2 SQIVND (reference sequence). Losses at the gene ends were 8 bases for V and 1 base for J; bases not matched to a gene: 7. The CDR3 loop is CASQTGTENTEAFF. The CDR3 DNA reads TGTGCCAGTCAGACCGGGACAGAGAACACTGAAGCTTTCTTT.

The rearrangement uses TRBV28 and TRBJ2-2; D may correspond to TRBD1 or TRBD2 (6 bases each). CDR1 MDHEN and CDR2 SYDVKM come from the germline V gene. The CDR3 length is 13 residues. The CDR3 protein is CASGAHSNGELFF. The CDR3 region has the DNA TGTGCTTCGGGGGCCCACTCAAACGGGGAGCTGTTTTTT.

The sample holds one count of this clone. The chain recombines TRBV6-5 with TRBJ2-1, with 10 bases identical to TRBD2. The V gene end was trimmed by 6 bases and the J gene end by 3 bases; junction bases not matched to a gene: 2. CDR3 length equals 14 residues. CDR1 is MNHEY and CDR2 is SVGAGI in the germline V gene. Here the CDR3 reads CASSPSGGYNEQFF. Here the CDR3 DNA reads TGTGCCAGCAGCCCTAGCGGGGGCTACAATGAGCAGTTCTTC.

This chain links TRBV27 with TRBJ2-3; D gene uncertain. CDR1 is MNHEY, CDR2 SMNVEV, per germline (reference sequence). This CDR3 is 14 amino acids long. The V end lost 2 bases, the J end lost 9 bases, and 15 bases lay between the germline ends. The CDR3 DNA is TGTGCCAGCAGTTTAGAGATTGGCAGCCAAACGCAGTATTTT. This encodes CASSLEIGSQTQYF.

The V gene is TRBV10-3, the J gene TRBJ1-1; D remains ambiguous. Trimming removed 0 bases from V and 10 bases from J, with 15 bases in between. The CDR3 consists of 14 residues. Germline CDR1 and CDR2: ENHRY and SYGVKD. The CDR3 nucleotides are TGTGCCATCAGTGAGTCAGGTCAAACTGCCGCAGCTTTCTTT. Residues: CAISESGQTAAAFF.

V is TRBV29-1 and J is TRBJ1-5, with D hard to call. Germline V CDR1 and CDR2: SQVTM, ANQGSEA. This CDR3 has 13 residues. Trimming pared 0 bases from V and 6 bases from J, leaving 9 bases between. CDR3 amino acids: CSVEDGAGQPQHF. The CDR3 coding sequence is TGCAGCGTTGAAGATGGTGCGGGTCAGCCCCAGCATTTT.

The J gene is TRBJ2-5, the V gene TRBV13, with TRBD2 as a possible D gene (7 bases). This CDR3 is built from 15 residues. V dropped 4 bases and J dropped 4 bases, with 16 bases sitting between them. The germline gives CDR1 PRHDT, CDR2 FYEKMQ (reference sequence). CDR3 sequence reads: CASSYRGGGVETQYF. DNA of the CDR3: TGTGCCAGCAGCTACCGAGGGGGGGGCGTAGAGACCCAGTACTTC.

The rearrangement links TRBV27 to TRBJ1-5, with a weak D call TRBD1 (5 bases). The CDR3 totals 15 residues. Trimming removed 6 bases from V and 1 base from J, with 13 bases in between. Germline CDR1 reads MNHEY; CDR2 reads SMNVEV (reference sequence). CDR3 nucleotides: TGTGCCAGCAGACTAACAGGAATAAGCAATCAGCCCCAGCATTTT. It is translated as CASRLTGISNQPQHF.

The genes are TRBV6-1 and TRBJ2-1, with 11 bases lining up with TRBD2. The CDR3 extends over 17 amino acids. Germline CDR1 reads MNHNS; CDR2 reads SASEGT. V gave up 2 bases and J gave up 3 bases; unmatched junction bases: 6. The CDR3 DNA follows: TGTGCCAGCAGTGAACTTCGGCTAGCGGGAGGCTACAATGAGCAGTTCTTC. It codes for CASSELRLAGGYNEQFF.

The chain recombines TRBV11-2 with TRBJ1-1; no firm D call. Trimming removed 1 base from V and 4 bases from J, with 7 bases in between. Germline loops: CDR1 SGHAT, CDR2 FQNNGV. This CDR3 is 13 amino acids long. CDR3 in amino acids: CASSLVGSTEAFF. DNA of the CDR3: TGTGCCAGCAGCTTAGTAGGTAGCACTGAAGCTTTCTTT.

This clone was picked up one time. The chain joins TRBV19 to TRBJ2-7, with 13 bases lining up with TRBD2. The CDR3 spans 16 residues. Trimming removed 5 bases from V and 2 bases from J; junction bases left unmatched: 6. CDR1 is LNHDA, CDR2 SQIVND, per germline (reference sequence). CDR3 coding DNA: TGTGCCAGTAGTCCTCCCGGACTAGCGGGAGCCTACGAGCAGTACTTC. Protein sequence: CASSPPGLAGAYEQYF.

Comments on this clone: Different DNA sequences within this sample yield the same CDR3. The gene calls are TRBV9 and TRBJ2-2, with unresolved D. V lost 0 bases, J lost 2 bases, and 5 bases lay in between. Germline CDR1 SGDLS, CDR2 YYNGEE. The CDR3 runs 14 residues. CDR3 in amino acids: CASSVASNTGELFF. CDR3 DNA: TGTGCCAGCAGCGTAGCGTCTAACACCGGGGAGCTGTTTTTT.

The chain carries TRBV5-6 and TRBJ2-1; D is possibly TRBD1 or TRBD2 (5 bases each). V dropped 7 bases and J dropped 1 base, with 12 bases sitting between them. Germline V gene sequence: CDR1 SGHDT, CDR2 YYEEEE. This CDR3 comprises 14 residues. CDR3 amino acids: CASLGTDSYNEQFF. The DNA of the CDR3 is TGTGCCAGCTTGGGGACGGATTCCTACAATGAGCAGTTCTTC.

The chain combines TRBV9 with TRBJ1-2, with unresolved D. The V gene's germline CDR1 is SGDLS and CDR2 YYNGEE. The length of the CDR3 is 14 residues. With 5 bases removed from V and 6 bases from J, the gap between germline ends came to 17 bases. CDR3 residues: CASREGKSGDGYTF. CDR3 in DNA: TGTGCCAGCAGGGAGGGTAAAAGTGGAGATGGCTACACCTTC.

CDR3 DNA sequence: TGTGCCAGCACGGACTTCGACAGCTCCTACGAGCAGTACTTC. Translation gives CASTDFDSSYEQYF. V and J are TRBV6-6 and TRBJ2-7; D may correspond to TRBD1 or TRBD2 (5 bases each). The CDR3 has 14 residues. V lost 7 bases and J 0 bases, leaving 13 bases between the germline ends. Germline assignment: CDR1 MNHNY and CDR2 SVGAGI (reference sequence).